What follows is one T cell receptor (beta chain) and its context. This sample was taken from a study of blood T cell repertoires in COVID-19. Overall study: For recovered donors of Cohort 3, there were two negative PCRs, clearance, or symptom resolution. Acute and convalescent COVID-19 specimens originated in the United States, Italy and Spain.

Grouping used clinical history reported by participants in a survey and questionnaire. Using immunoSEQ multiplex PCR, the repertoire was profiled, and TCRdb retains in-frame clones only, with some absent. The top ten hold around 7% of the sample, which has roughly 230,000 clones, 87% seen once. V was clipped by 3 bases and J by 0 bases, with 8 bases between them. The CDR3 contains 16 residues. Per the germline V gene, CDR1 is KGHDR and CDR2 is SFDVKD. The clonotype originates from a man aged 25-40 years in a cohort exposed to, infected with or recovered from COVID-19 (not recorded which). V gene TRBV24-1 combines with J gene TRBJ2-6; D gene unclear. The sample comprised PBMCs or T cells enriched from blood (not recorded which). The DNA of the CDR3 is TGTGCCACCAGTGATGCCAGATACTCTGGGGCCAACGTCCTGACTTTC. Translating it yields CATSDARYSGANVLTF.